This T cell receptor (beta chain) emerged from a study of T cell responses to AZD1222 COVID-19 vaccine. Whole-study findings and limits: Nearly half of spike-specific TCRs reportedly target variant regions that are unmutated in the B.1.351 and B.1.1.7 variants. A mostly white British donor set with more females was recruited, and clonal diversity was possibly underestimated. Recipients of two AZD1222 doses showed rising Spike-specific TCR breadth and depth.

Details on this clone: Antigen unknown.

TCRdb's table, derived via immunoSEQ multiplex PCR, lists solely in-frame clones and lacks some. Altogether about 120,000 clones are present, 70% to 90% being singletons, with the ten largest covering more than 3%. Germline V gene sequence: CDR1 SEHNR, CDR2 FQNEAQ (reference sequence). Trimming cost V 4 bases and J 5 bases; bases outside gene matches: 10. This CDR3 is built from 15 residues. Sequenced material: peripheral blood, taken on day 0 of AZD1222 vaccination. V and J are TRBV7-9 and TRBJ1-1; 7 bases fit TRBD1. The origin of this receptor is an adult in good health. This CDR3 reads CASSSRGGPGTEAFF. CDR3 nucleotides: TGTGCCAGCAGCTCACGAGGGGGCCCCGGGACTGAAGCTTTCTTT.